This TCR beta chain originates from a study of shared clonotypes between healthy human individuals. The germline CDR1 and CDR2 sequences are ENHRY and SYGVKD. V lost 4 bases and J lost 3; bases outside the gene matches: 3. The CDR3 runs to 14 residues. Using immunoSEQ multiplex PCR, the repertoire was profiled, and TCRdb retains in-frame clones only, with some absent. This table has hundreds of thousands of clones, roughly 95% appearing once. The naive CD8 population came from CD45RO-negative cells selected for CCR7, without terminally differentiated effector memory CD45RA+ cells. The genes are TRBV10-3 and TRBJ2-1, with 7 positions matching TRBD2. Sequenced input: naive CD8+ T cells sorted from blood. The clonotype was recovered from a young woman in good health. The chain's CDR3 is CAISVTSSYNEQFF. The DNA for the CDR3 is TGTGCCATCAGTGTGACTAGCAGCTACAATGAGCAGTTCTTC.